The 28 T cell receptor beta chains below come from one sample, sequenced in a study of CXCR3-negative and CXCR3-positive naive CD8 T cells. General study results and limits: TRB CDR3s of CXCR3-positive naive cells were more hydrophobic than those of CXCR3-negative naive cells.

What these receptors recognize is not known. Preparation of TRB cDNA libraries relied on 5' RACE carrying UMI labels. TCRdb re-analyzed the 5' RACE reads; it lists each CDR3 protein once, without DNA. Its clone listing holds under 150,000 distinct CDR3 sequences. The sample taken for sequencing was naive CXCR3+ CD8+ T cells from blood. The sample's subset: CD45RO-CCR7+CD27+CD95- naive CD8+ T cells expressing CXCR3 (TNR3+). The receptor source for this set is a human donor in good health. Some clones in this sample may be carry-over from other donors' samples.

V gene TRBV5-6 combines with J gene TRBJ2-3. The CDR3 consists of 12 residues. Germline V gene sequence: CDR1 SGHDT, CDR2 YYEEEE. The CDR3 loop reads CASSLSQDTQYF.

The chain recombines TRBV9 with TRBJ1-1; TCRdb names TRBD1, which stays unverified in the absence of DNA. Per the germline V gene, CDR1 is SGDLS and CDR2 is YYNGEE. This CDR3 has 15 amino acids. The chain's CDR3 is CASSLPEGGWTEAFF.

This rearrangement joins TRBV7-1 to TRBJ2-7. TRBV7-1 is an ORF, with its function uncertain. The CDR3 contains 14 residues. The CDR3 sequence: CASSSGGGSDEQYF.

The chain joins TRBV4-2 to TRBJ2-2; there is no DNA to check the TCRdb D call of TRBD1. The germline V gene encodes CDR1 LGHNA and CDR2 YNFKEQ. The CDR3 has 17 amino acids. The CDR3 sequence is CASSQDAQGGVAGELFF.

The chain couples TRBV3-1 to TRBJ2-7. The CDR3 has 14 amino acids. Germline CDR1 reads LGHDT; CDR2 reads YNNKEL (reference sequence). CDR3 sequence reads: CASSQVRPNYEQYF.

The rearrangement uses TRBV6-2 or TRBV6-3 and TRBJ2-3; the TCRdb D gene call, TRBD2, has no DNA to confirm it. The CDR3 length is 15 residues. Germline CDR1 and CDR2: MNHEY and SVGEGT. The CDR3 spells CASSYVGGITDTQYF.

The chain recombines TRBV2 with TRBJ2-3. From germline, CDR1 is SNHLY and CDR2 FYNNEI. This CDR3 spans 12 amino acids. CDR3 amino acids: CASSSLPDTQYF. The full variable domain, with the rest looked up from reference TRBV2 and TRBJ2-3, is EPEVTQTPSHQVTQMGQEVILRCVPISNHLYFYWYRQILGQKVEFLVSFYNNEISEKSEIFDDQFSVERPDGSNFTLKIRSTKLEDSAMYFCASSSLPDTQYFGPGTRLTVL.

The chain carries TRBV19 and TRBJ1-2. The CDR3 extends over 14 amino acids. Germline V CDR1 and CDR2: LNHDA, SQIVND (reference sequence). The CDR3: CASTMLTLNYGYTF. Looking up the rest from reference TRBV19 and TRBJ1-2 gives the full variable domain: DGGITQSPKYLFRKEGQNVTLSCEQNLNHDAMYWYRQDPGQGLRLIYYSQIVNDFQKGDIAEGYSVSREKKESFPLTVTSAQKNPTAFYLCASTMLTLNYGYTFGSGTRLTVV.

This rearrangement joins TRBV12-3 or TRBV12-4 to TRBJ1-5; without DNA, the TCRdb call of TRBD1 cannot be checked. The CDR3 length is 13 residues. The CDR3 sequence: CASTSGQGDPQHF.

The V and J genes are TRBV28 and TRBJ2-7; checking the TCRdb D call of TRBD1 is not possible without DNA. CDR1 is MDHEN, CDR2 SYDVKM, per germline. The CDR3 is 15 residues long. The CDR3 loop reads CASSTLDSNPYEQYF.

Here the CDR3 reads CSVEELFGGEGARLAAYNEQFF. The rearrangement joins TRBV29-1 to TRBJ2-1; the TCRdb call, TRBD2, lacks DNA for checking. Germline V CDR1 and CDR2: SQVTM, ANQGSEA. The CDR3 contains 22 residues.

The chain combines TRBV5-1 with TRBJ2-7; lacking DNA, the TRBD1 call made by TCRdb goes unchecked. CDR3 length: 15 amino acids. Per the germline V gene, CDR1 is SGHRS and CDR2 is YFSETQ. The CDR3 region is CASSLGQGASYEQYF.

The chain carries TRBV12-3 or TRBV12-4 and TRBJ2-5; without DNA, the TCRdb call of TRBD2 cannot be checked. The CDR3 extends over 14 amino acids. CDR3 sequence reads: CASSPRGGGQTQYF.

The rearrangement links TRBV4-2 to TRBJ1-1; the D call of TRBD1 rests on TCRdb alone, since no DNA is present to check it. Germline-derived CDR1 and CDR2 are LGHNA and YNFKEQ. This CDR3 region has 14 residues. CDR3 region: CASSQGPRGTEAFF.

J is TRBJ2-1 and V is TRBV15; TCRdb selects TRBD2, and the lack of DNA leaves this call unchecked. Germline-derived CDR1 and CDR2 are LNHNV and YYDKDF (reference sequence). The CDR3 spans 13 residues. Here the CDR3 reads CATGRTSFIQQFF.

This CDR3 is CASTTGIGNTETFF. The genes are TRBV10-3 and TRBJ1-1; the D gene TCRdb calls, TRBD1, cannot be checked with no DNA. Germline V gene lookup returns CDR1 ENHRY and CDR2 SYGVKD. The CDR3 is 14 amino acids.

The chain carries TRBV6-5 and TRBJ2-2. The CDR3 spans 14 residues. Per germline, CDR1 MNHEY and CDR2 SVGAGI. The CDR3 is CASSYSGHTGELFF.

J is TRBJ2-7 and V is TRBV20-1. This CDR3 has 13 residues. In germline, CDR1 is DFQATT, CDR2 SNEGSKA (reference sequence). This chain's CDR3 is CSASHRSSYEQYF.

The chain employs TRBV29-1 and TRBJ2-1; TCRdb selects TRBD2, and the lack of DNA leaves this call unchecked. The CDR3 is 14 residues long. Germline-derived CDR1 and CDR2 are SQVTM and ANQGSEA. CDR3 sequence: CSVIGLAGYNEQFF.

The genes are TRBV12-3 or TRBV12-4 and TRBJ2-5; TCRdb gives TRBD1 as the D gene, but with no DNA this cannot be confirmed. CDR3 length: 15 amino acids. The CDR3 sequence: CASTPGGGFQETQYF.

The genes are TRBV24-1 and TRBJ2-5. Per germline, CDR1 KGHDR and CDR2 SFDVKD. The CDR3 has 11 amino acids. The CDR3 sequence: CATRRGETQYF.

The chain uses TRBV29-1 and TRBJ2-7; TCRdb returns TRBD1, unconfirmable since there is no DNA. CDR1 is SQVTM, CDR2 ANQGSEA, per germline. The CDR3 loop spans 14 amino acids. CDR3 protein: CSVVLTQGRDEQYF.

CDR3 protein: CASSLGRWGSTEAFF. The chain joins TRBV13 to TRBJ1-1; the TCRdb call, TRBD1, lacks DNA for checking. Germline V CDR1 and CDR2: PRHDT, FYEKMQ (reference sequence). The length of the CDR3 is 15 residues.

This chain uses TRBV12-3 or TRBV12-4 with TRBJ2-1. The CDR3 contains 15 residues. The CDR3 loop is CASRTFLVNDNEQFF.

The chain uses TRBV5-1 and TRBJ2-3; the TCRdb call, TRBD1, lacks DNA for checking. This CDR3 has 14 amino acids. The V gene's germline CDR1 is SGHRS and CDR2 YFSETQ. This CDR3 is CASTGDRGLDTQYF.

This chain links TRBV7-9 with TRBJ1-2. This CDR3 contains 11 residues. The germline V gene has CDR1 SEHNR and CDR2 FQNEAQ (reference sequence). The CDR3: CASSFGPLHTF.

The chain has TRBV5-4 and TRBJ2-7. Germline V gene sequence: CDR1 SGHNT, CDR2 YYREEE (reference sequence). The CDR3 length is 14 residues. CDR3 amino acids: CASSFGVSAYEQYF. The variable domain in full, with the rest retrieved from reference TRBV5-4 and TRBJ2-7, is ETGVTQSPTHLIKTRGQQVTLRCSSQSGHNTVSWYQQALGQGPQFIFQYYREEENGRGNFPPRFSGLQFPNYSSELNVNALELDDSALYLCASSFGVSAYEQYFGPGTRLTVT.

The chain is built from TRBV29-1 and TRBJ1-2; the TRBD1 assignment by TCRdb is unverifiable without DNA. This CDR3 contains 13 residues. The germline V gene has CDR1 SQVTM and CDR2 ANQGSEA. The CDR3 sequence is CSVEGLWGYGYTF.